One and the same sample provided the 19 T cell receptor beta chains below, sequenced in a study of metastatic and nonmetastatic thyroid tumors. MiXCR re-clonotyped the PCR reads for TCRdb. The table shows roughly 25,000 clones, with approximately 13% occurring only once. Ahead of thyroid surgery, no patient had received treatment of any kind. Sequencing was done on a sample of blood. These receptors all stem from a female donor with papillary thyroid cancer or a benign thyroid nodule (not recorded which). Some clones in this sample may be carry-over from other donors' samples.

This clone was recorded at least ten times. J is TRBJ2-7 and V is TRBV5-6; D possibly corresponds to TRBD1 (6 bases). Germline assignment: CDR1 SGHDT and CDR2 YYEEEE. CDR3 length equals 12 residues. Trimming removed 1 base from V and 4 bases from J, with 6 bases in between. The CDR3 DNA follows: TGTGCCAGCAGCTTGACAGGGTACGAGCAGTACTTC. Residues: CASSLTGYEQYF.

Notes on this clone: The germline gene is not matched at one end of the junction; a read error may be the cause. This chain joins TRBV19 and TRBJ2-2; 7 bases are shared with TRBD1. Germline-derived CDR1 and CDR2 are LNHDA and SQIVND (reference sequence). CDR3 length: 16 amino acids. The CDR3 reads CAISTPDRVNTGELFF. In DNA, the CDR3 is TGTGCCATTAGTACCCCCGACAGGGTTAACACCGGGGAGCTGTTTTTT. The whole variable domain, remainder taken from reference TRBV19 and TRBJ2-2, is DGGITQSPKYLFRKEGQNVTLSCEQNLNHDAMYWYRQDPGQGLRLIYYSQIVNDFQKGDIAEGYSVSREKKESFPLTVTSAQKNPTAFYLCAISTPDRVNTGELFFGEGSRLTVL.

On this clone itself: Its ends do not fully match the called genes, so a read error is possible. V gene TRBV18 combines with J gene TRBJ2-3; D is undetermined. The CDR3 has 15 amino acids. Germline assignment: CDR1 KGHSH and CDR2 LQKENI. The CDR3 sequence is CGSSPTPLGTDTHYF. In nucleotides, the CDR3 is TGTGGCAGCTCACCGACTCCCCTGGGCACAGATACGCATTATTTT.

This clone was detected many times. The rearrangement links TRBV29-1 to TRBJ2-7, with 10 bases identical to TRBD2. Germline lookup yields CDR1 SQVTM and CDR2 ANQGSEA. V was clipped by 4 bases and J by 3 bases; unmatched bases: 12. The CDR3 has 16 amino acids. The CDR3 DNA sequence: TGCAGCGTTGCCATTAGCGGGAGGTTTGGCTTCTACGAGCAGTACTTC. Its protein is CSVAISGRFGFYEQYF.

This clone was observed many times. The V and J genes are TRBV5-6 and TRBJ2-1, with TRBD2 matching 12 bases. Trimming removed 5 bases from V and 4 bases from J; junction bases left unmatched: 10. Germline CDR1 SGHDT, CDR2 YYEEEE. This CDR3 has 17 residues. The CDR3 DNA is TGTGCCAGCAGACCCCTAGGCGGACTAGCGGGATACAATGAGCAGTTCTTC. It translates to CASRPLGGLAGYNEQFF. The full variable domain, in which reference TRBV5-6 and TRBJ2-1 provide the parts outside the CDR3, is DAGVTQSPTHLIKTRGQQVTLRCSPKSGHDTVSWYQQALGQGPQFIFQYYEEEERQRGNFPDRFSGHQFPNYSSELNVNALLLGDSALYLCASRPLGGLAGYNEQFFGPGTRLTVL.

This clone was seen many times. This chain connects TRBV6-6 to TRBJ2-3; D is perhaps TRBD2 (6 bases). V was pared by 2 bases and J by 0 bases, with 9 bases between. Looked up from germline, CDR1 is MNHNY and CDR2 is SVGAGI (reference sequence). CDR3 length: 15 amino acids. The CDR3 reads CASSYRGFSTDTQYF. CDR3 DNA: TGTGCCAGCAGTTACCGGGGGTTTAGCACAGATACGCAGTATTTT.

The chain couples TRBV20-1 to TRBJ2-5, with D possibly matching TRBD2 (6 bases). This CDR3 is built from 16 residues. Germline CDR1 reads DFQATT; CDR2 reads SNEGSKA (reference sequence). V dropped 6 bases and J dropped 5 bases, with 25 bases sitting between them. CDR3 protein: CSAMVVGGSGRETQYF. The CDR3 DNA reads TGCAGTGCAATGGTCGTCGGGGGTAGCGGAAGGGAGACCCAGTACTTC.

This clone has at least ten counts. This sequence joins TRBV30 and TRBJ1-3, with D perhaps TRBD1 (5 bases). Trimming stripped 0 bases from V and 0 bases from J, with 9 bases between. Germline CDR1 reads GTSNPN; CDR2 reads SVGIG (reference sequence). The CDR3 is made up of 15 amino acids. This CDR3 is CAWSVGGTSGNTIYF. Here the CDR3 DNA reads TGTGCCTGGAGTGTGGGCGGGACCTCTGGAAACACCATATATTTT.

This clone was detected many times. The V gene is TRBV2, the J gene TRBJ1-3, with TRBD1 identical over 8 bases. CDR1 is SNHLY, CDR2 FYNNEI, per germline. The CDR3 runs to 14 residues. The ends lost 7 bases at V and 4 bases at J; junction bases unmatched: 6. The DNA of the CDR3 is TGTGCCAGCATTCCCCGGGACAGGGGAAACACCATATATTTT. As protein: CASIPRDRGNTIYF.

This clone came up a few times. The chain carries TRBV2 and TRBJ1-5; tentative D call: TRBD1 (6 bases). Germline assignment: CDR1 SNHLY and CDR2 FYNNEI. The CDR3 consists of 15 residues. V lost 6 bases and J 3 bases, leaving 15 bases between the germline ends. CDR3 in amino acids: CASSRVGQHNQPQHF. The CDR3 DNA reads TGTGCCAGCAGCCGCGTCGGACAGCACAATCAGCCCCAGCATTTT.

This clone has ten or more counts. The chain couples TRBV27 to TRBJ1-5; 7 nucleotides line up with TRBD1. After removal of 5 bases from V and 4 bases from J, the junction contained 5 bases not matched to a gene. CDR1 is MNHEY, CDR2 SMNVEV, per germline (reference sequence). This CDR3 comprises 14 residues. CDR3 in DNA: TGTGCCAGCAGTCCGACAGGGTGGAATCAGCCCCAGCATTTT. Amino acid sequence: CASSPTGWNQPQHF.

This clone has more than one count but fewer than ten. This could be a read error, since a much larger clone is one nucleotide away. The same CDR3 is also encoded by other DNA sequences in this sample. This chain joins TRBV29-1 and TRBJ2-1; the match to TRBD2 covers 7 bases. Germline CDR1 SQVTM, CDR2 ANQGSEA. The CDR3 covers 13 residues. The CDR3 nucleotides read TGCAGCGCAGGACTAGGGATCGACAATGAGCAGTTCTTT. It is translated as CSAGLGIDNEQFF.

This clone came up a few times. The conserved phenylalanine or tryptophan normally closing the CDR3 is absent here, so this likely arose from a read error. This chain joins TRBV6-2 or TRBV6-3 and TRBJ1-2, with unresolved D. Germline loops: CDR1 MNHEY, CDR2 SVGEGT. V was cut by 2 bases and J by 6 bases, with 10 bases left in between. The CDR3 runs 13 residues. The CDR3 DNA reads as TGTGCCAGCAGTTACGTGCGGAGCGATGGCTACACCCTC. Encoded protein: CASSYVRSDGYTL.

Many counts were recorded for this clone. The chain recombines TRBV18 with TRBJ2-1, with D perhaps matching TRBD1 or TRBD2 (5 bases each). Germline V CDR1 and CDR2: KGHSH, LQKENI. This CDR3 has 15 amino acids. The V end was cut by 1 base, the J end by 5 bases, with 12 bases between. The CDR3 region is CASSPRGFRNNEQFF. CDR3 in DNA: TGTGCCAGCTCACCACGGGGGTTTAGGAACAATGAGCAGTTCTTC.

This clone came up many times. The chain combines TRBV6-1 with TRBJ1-3; 10 bases align to TRBD1. This CDR3 is built from 16 residues. The germline V gene has CDR1 MNHNS and CDR2 SASEGT. Trimming took 3 bases from V and 2 from J; bases not matched to a gene: 4. The DNA for the CDR3 is TGTGCCAGCAGTGATGCCGGGACAGGGGCTGGAAACACCATATATTTT. Protein: CASSDAGTGAGNTIYF.

This clone is medium-sized in the sample. The chain recombines TRBV20-1 with TRBJ2-2; a weak D match, TRBD2 (5 bases). This CDR3 has 16 residues. The V gene's germline CDR1 is DFQATT and CDR2 SNEGSKA (reference sequence). V was clipped by 3 bases and J by 5 bases, with 19 bases between them. The CDR3 DNA is TGCAGTGCTAGGTCCCTTATTTGGGGAGTAACCGGGGAGCTGTTTTTT. It yields the protein CSARSLIWGVTGELFF.

This clone showed up many times. This chain uses TRBV6-1 with TRBJ2-7, with D possibly TRBD2 on 6 matching bases. Germline values: CDR1 MNHNS, CDR2 SASEGT. V lost 1 base and J lost 5, with 9 bases in between. The CDR3 loop spans 13 amino acids. In nucleotides, the CDR3 is TGTGCCAGCAGTGAAGGGGAGGTCCACGAGCAGTACTTC. Protein sequence: CASSEGEVHEQYF.

By sample fraction, this clone is medium-sized. V gene TRBV20-1 combines with J gene TRBJ2-1; 9 positions match TRBD2. Germline assignment: CDR1 DFQATT and CDR2 SNEGSKA (reference sequence). The CDR3 extends over 15 amino acids. V was clipped by 6 bases and J by 6 bases; unmatched bases: 12. The CDR3 spells CSAPPQLAGRNEQFF. CDR3 in DNA: TGCAGTGCCCCGCCGCAACTAGCGGGCCGCAATGAGCAGTTCTTC.

The chain couples TRBV20-1 to TRBJ2-7; D remains unclear. The length of the CDR3 is 13 residues. Germline V gene data show CDR1 as DFQATT and CDR2 as SNEGSKA (reference sequence). V was clipped by 6 bases and J by 5 bases, with 17 bases between them. The CDR3, as DNA: TGCAGTGCCTTACGGTGGGGTCCTGACGAGCAGTACTTC. This gives the protein CSALRWGPDEQYF.